The next 5 T cell receptor beta chains were all read from a single sample in a study of blood T cell repertoires in COVID-19. Repertoires were generated with immunoSEQ multiplex PCR, while TCRdb's copy carries only in-frame clones and drops some. The top ten clones hold about 4.6% of a sample with approximately 160,000 clones, over 65% of them seen once. What was sequenced was PBMCs or T cells enriched from blood (not recorded which). All receptors derive from a woman aged 50 to 60 who had recovered from COVID-19.

This rearrangement joins TRBV27 to TRBJ2-1; 12 bases line up with TRBD2. The CDR3 runs to 15 residues. The V and J ends lost 10 bases and 7 bases, in that order; junction bases with no gene match: 11. CDR1 is MNHEY, CDR2 SMNVEV, per germline (reference sequence). For the CDR3, the DNA is TGTGCCACCTCTAAGGGGCTAGCGGGAGGGAATGAGCAGTTCTTC. Translated: CATSKGLAGGNEQFF.

CDR3 sequence reads: CASRWTGGPVMNTEAFF. CDR3 DNA sequence: TGTGCCAGCAGGTGGACAGGGGGACCAGTCATGAACACTGAAGCTTTCTTT. V and J are TRBV28 and TRBJ1-1; 10 bases are shared with TRBD1. The CDR3 sequence is 17 residues long. CDR1 and CDR2 (germline): MDHEN, SYDVKM. Trimming removed 6 bases from V and 0 bases from J; junction bases left unmatched: 10.

The gene calls are TRBV18 and TRBJ1-1; 7 nucleotides agree with TRBD1. CDR1 is KGHSH and CDR2 is LQKENI in the germline V gene. J gave up 3 bases and V 3 bases, and 7 bases lay outside the gene matches. The CDR3 consists of 15 residues. The CDR3 DNA reads TGTGCCAGCTCACCTCAGGGACAGCTCGACACTGAAGCTTTCTTT. It yields the protein CASSPQGQLDTEAFF.

In this sample, this clone turned up a few times. The chain links TRBV5-1 to TRBJ1-6; 7 bases agree with TRBD1. The CDR3 is 14 residues long. Germline trimming cut 6 bases from V and 6 bases from J; bases unmatched to any gene: 6. Germline V gives CDR1 SGHRS, CDR2 YFSETQ. CDR3: CASTQGQLNSPLHF. The CDR3 DNA follows: TGCGCCAGCACACAGGGACAGCTTAATTCACCCCTCCACTTT. Full variable domain (remainder filled in from reference TRBV5-1 and TRBJ1-6): KAGVTQTPRYLIKTRGQQVTLSCSPISGHRSVSWYQQTPGQGLQFLFEYFSETQRNKGNFPGRFSGRQFSNSRSEMNVSTLELGDSALYLCASTQGQLNSPLHFGNGTRLTVT.

For the CDR3, the DNA is TGCGCCAGCAGCTTCGGGTTTAATGAAAAACTGTTTTTT. Translated: CASSFGFNEKLFF. This chain uses TRBV5-1 with TRBJ1-4, with D unclear. The germline V gene has CDR1 SGHRS and CDR2 YFSETQ. The V end lost 2 bases, the J end lost 4 bases, and 6 bases lay between the germline ends. CDR3 size: 13 residues.